This TCR beta chain derives from a study of T cell responses to AZD1222 COVID-19 vaccine. Here immunoSEQ multiplex PCR was the method, and the copy in TCRdb shows in-frame clones only, minus some. The data contain fewer than 150,000 clones, about 82% of them singletons. CDR1 and CDR2 from the germline V gene are SNHLY and FYNNEI. The CDR3 totals 12 residues. Losses at the gene ends were 6 bases for V and 10 bases for J; bases not matched to a gene: 5. With regard to this clone: Its antigen remains unknown.

Study outcomes and limitations: Only five or six people who got AZD1222 tested seropositive at baseline. Repertoire sampling occurred only after the peak T cell response. Regions 160-218 and 743-854 dominated among vaccine-associated CD4 TCRs spanning spike.

The source is an adult who received the AZD1222 COVID-19 vaccine. The sample was peripheral blood, taken 28 days after the second AZD1222 dose. The chain has TRBV2 and TRBJ1-4, with 7 bases fitting TRBD1. Here the CDR3 reads CASSRQGGKLFF. The CDR3 bases are TGTGCCAGCAGCAGACAGGGAGGAAAACTGTTTTTT.